Each of the 13 T cell receptor beta chains below was sequenced from the same sample in a study of vaccination and CD4 T cells after COVID-19. Treatment of the sample: roughly 10-day PBMC culture with coronavirus spike peptide pools or control peptides (ViraFEST assay). These CD4+ T cells came from an unexposed donor, sampled before the COVID-19 pandemic (2011-2018). Sequence data for DNA of cultured CD4+ T cells were generated by the Oncomine TCR Beta short-read assay. TCRdb itself ran the PCR reads through MiXCR, one entry per CDR3 protein. The data hold roughly 5,300 distinct CDR3 sequences, with under 40% observed a single time. What these receptors recognize is not known. The sequencing sample was made of CD4+ T cells from blood, cultured in vitro. All receptors come from a human donor in good health.

J is TRBJ1-5 and V is TRBV2, with unresolved D. The V end was cut by 7 bases, the J end by 6 bases, with 10 bases between. Germline-derived CDR1 and CDR2 are SNHLY and FYNNEI. The CDR3 totals 12 residues. CDR3 sequence: CASNLGIQPQHF. The CDR3 DNA sequence: TGTGCCAGCAATCTGGGGATTCAGCCCCAGCATTTT.

By share, this clonotype ranks as medium-sized. This chain uses TRBV11-2 with TRBJ1-2; D remains unclear. V gave up 4 bases and J gave up 5 bases, with 11 bases separating them. Germline CDR1 is SGHAT and CDR2 is FQNNGV. The CDR3 runs 13 residues. In DNA form, the CDR3 reads TGTGCCAGCAGCTCTTCCGGGCCTTATGGCTACACCTTC. Protein sequence: CASSSSGPYGYTF.

A remark on this clonotype: One end of the junction varies from germline; a read error may be responsible. This rearrangement joins TRBV7-6 to TRBJ2-1, with TRBD1 matching over 7 bases. The CDR3 is 15 amino acids. CDR1 and CDR2 from the germline V gene are SGHVS and FNYEAQ. The CDR3 DNA reads TGTGCCAGCAGGTTAGGGGGCTCCATATACAATGAGCAGTTCTTC. It codes for CASRLGGSIYNEQFF.

This rearrangement joins TRBV25-1 to TRBJ1-2; 8 bases match TRBD1. The CDR3 runs 16 residues. CDR1 is MGHDK, CDR2 SYGVNS, per germline. With V trimmed by 2 bases and J by 4 bases, 9 bases remained unmatched. CDR3 sequence reads: CASSETPPGQVYGYTF. The CDR3 coding sequence is TGTGCCAGCAGTGAAACACCCCCGGGACAGGTCTATGGCTACACCTTC.

This rearrangement joins TRBV7-9 to TRBJ1-1; D is undetermined. The V end lost 1 base, the J end lost 5 bases, and 11 bases lay between the germline ends. CDR1 and CDR2 from the germline V gene are SEHNR and FQNEAQ (reference sequence). The CDR3 consists of 14 residues. The CDR3 loop is CASSLVSPETEAFF. CDR3 coding DNA: TGTGCCAGCAGCTTAGTTTCCCCGGAAACTGAAGCTTTCTTT.

The rearrangement joins TRBV6-1 to TRBJ2-7, with D maybe TRBD1 (5 bases). V dropped 5 bases and J dropped 3 bases, with 11 bases sitting between them. The CDR3 totals 13 residues. In germline, CDR1 is MNHNS, CDR2 SASEGT. In DNA, the CDR3 is TGTGCCAGCAGTACGACAGCGAACTACGAGCAGTACTTC. Translated, it gives CASSTTANYEQYF.

By its share, this clonotype is medium-sized. This chain connects TRBV20-1 to TRBJ2-2; TRBD2 might be the D (5 bases). CDR1 is DFQATT and CDR2 is SNEGSKA in the germline V gene (reference sequence). Trimming stripped 6 bases from V and 3 bases from J, with 17 bases between. The CDR3 runs to 15 residues. This CDR3 is CSAKDPSLDTGELFF. Written as DNA, the CDR3 is TGCAGTGCAAAGGACCCTAGCTTGGACACCGGGGAGCTGTTTTTT.

The V gene is TRBV7-2, the J gene TRBJ1-5; D remains ambiguous. The V gene's germline CDR1 is SGHTA and CDR2 FQGNSA. The V end lost 3 bases, the J end lost 0 bases, and 3 bases lay between the germline ends. The CDR3 is 13 residues long. In nucleotides, the CDR3 is TGTGCCAGCAGCTTTAATAGCAATCAGCCCCAGCATTTT. Its protein product is CASSFNSNQPQHF.

The V and J genes are TRBV30 and TRBJ1-2; TRBD1 matches at 8 bases. V dropped 3 bases and J dropped 7; count of bases not matched to a gene: 7. Germline V gives CDR1 GTSNPN, CDR2 SVGIG (reference sequence). The CDR3 has 13 amino acids. CDR3 in amino acids: CAWRGQVRGGYTF. The CDR3 DNA follows: TGTGCCTGGAGGGGACAGGTCCGGGGTGGCTACACCTTC.

This clonotype was counted between two and nine times. CDR3 loop: CASRMGRTNYGYTF. Written as DNA, the CDR3 is TGTGCCAGCAGGATGGGACGGACTAACTATGGCTACACCTTC. The chain links TRBV27 to TRBJ1-2; the D gene is possibly TRBD1 (5 bases). The ends were cut back, 6 bases at V and 0 bases at J, with 11 bases in the middle. The CDR3 loop spans 14 amino acids. Germline V gives CDR1 MNHEY, CDR2 SMNVEV (reference sequence).

This clonotype was recorded a few times. The chain links TRBV6-5 to TRBJ1-2; TRBD1 aligns across 7 bases. The trim removed 4 bases at V and 8 bases at J, leaving 13 bases unmatched. CDR3 length: 15 amino acids. CDR1 MNHEY and CDR2 SVGAGI come from the germline V gene. This chain's CDR3 is CASSSLTQQGKGYTF. The CDR3, as DNA: TGTGCCAGCAGTTCCTTAACACAACAGGGGAAAGGCTACACCTTC.

The chain carries TRBV2 and TRBJ2-1, with D hard to call. Between the trimmed V and J ends, which lost 1 base and 6 bases, there was a span of 13 bases. From germline, CDR1 is SNHLY and CDR2 FYNNEI. CDR3 length: 15 amino acids. CDR3 sequence (DNA): TGTGCCAGCAGTGAAGACCTAGTAAACGGCAATGAGCAGTTCTTC. Protein product: CASSEDLVNGNEQFF.

This chain joins TRBV12-3 or TRBV12-4 and TRBJ1-1; 9 positions agree with TRBD1. The V segment lost 6 bases and the J segment 5 bases; nucleotides outside the gene matches: 10. The length of the CDR3 is 15 residues. This chain's CDR3 is CASSPEGQGQTEAFF. CDR3 in DNA: TGTGCCAGCAGCCCCGAGGGACAGGGCCAAACTGAAGCTTTCTTT.